The present T cell receptor (beta chain) was sequenced within a study of blood T cell repertoires in COVID-19. Turning to the study itself: From the United States, Italy and Spain came samples of acute and convalescent COVID-19. Sources were T cells, B-cell-depleted T cells, or PBMCs; the material itself was cDNA or gDNA.

Germline V gives CDR1 LNHNV, CDR2 YYDKDF (reference sequence). This CDR3 contains 14 residues. The junction had 8 bases not matched to a gene; V was cut back by 6 bases and J by 5 bases. In the study's own analysis: It was from reference gene primer amplification that nucleated cell counts were estimated. Produced via immunoSEQ multiplex PCR; TCRdb's table is partial and in-frame only. The V and J calls and clone size come from that table; D and trimming were worked out from the DNA. This sample has about 27,000 clones, with around 83% found just once. The sequence was collected from a man aged 70 or older with active COVID-19. The chain uses TRBV15 and TRBJ1-1, with 8 bases fitting TRBD1. The sample comprised peripheral blood. The CDR3 DNA follows: TGTGCCACCAGTTTGGACAGGGTGAGGACTGAAGCTTTCTTT. It codes for CATSLDRVRTEAFF. Full variable domain (missing parts from reference TRBV15 and TRBJ1-1): DAMVIQNPRYQVTQFGKPVTLSCSQTLNHNVMYWYQQKSSQAPKLLFHYYDKDFNNEADTPDNFQSRRPNTSFCFLDIRSPGLGDTAMYLCATSLDRVRTEAFFGQGTRLTVV.